The 6 T cell receptor beta chains given below trace back to one sample, sequenced in a study of T cells in Graves' hyperthyroidism and ophthalmopathy (dated by TCRdb to between 2018 and 2020). Library creation used multiplex PCR. The reads were generated on an Illumina HiSeq 2000. Amplification of TCR beta CDR3 regions was carried out from RNA transcripts. The first round of RT-PCR for the TCR CDR3 was performed with the HTBI primer set and the Qiagen OneStep RT-PCR kit. TCRdb took the public reads, trimmed them with fastp at Q25, ran MiXCR for clone calling and kept in-frame beta chains. Each entry merges the rows of one CDR3 protein and shows their most common DNA and genes. Within this sample are 250,000 to 300,000 distinct CDR3 sequences, with about a sixth of them counted one time only. Around 61% of the sample comes from the top ten. Sequences were obtained from blood. The receptors originated from a woman aged 60 to 75 with Graves' ophthalmopathy.

This clonotype was picked up many times. This chain uses TRBV10-3 with TRBJ2-7; 7 positions agree with TRBD1. The ends lost 3 bases at V and 4 bases at J; junction bases unmatched: 6. The germline V gene encodes CDR1 ENHRY and CDR2 SYGVKD. This CDR3 is 14 amino acids long. CDR3 DNA: TGTGCCATCAGTGATGGGAACAGGGGTTACGAGCAGTACTTC. Its protein is CAISDGNRGYEQYF.

This clonotype turned up a few times. The rearrangement uses TRBV9 and TRBJ2-1; D is possibly TRBD2 (5 bases). The CDR3 has 14 residues. The germline V gene encodes CDR1 SGDLS and CDR2 YYNGEE. Trimming removed 3 bases at V and 9 bases at J, with 16 bases between. The CDR3 sequence: CASSGATGESEQFF. Written as DNA, the CDR3 is TGTGCCAGCAGCGGAGCGACTGGGGAGAGTGAGCAGTTCTTC.

This sequence joins TRBV2 and TRBJ2-7, with a tentative D call TRBD1 (5 bases). The CDR3 runs 15 residues. CDR1 is SNHLY, CDR2 FYNNEI, per germline. V dropped 6 bases and J dropped 1 base, with 16 bases sitting between them. The CDR3 protein is CASRPVPTESYEQYF. The DNA for the CDR3 is TGTGCCAGCAGACCCGTCCCGACAGAGTCCTACGAGCAGTACTTC.

The rearrangement uses TRBV6-2 or TRBV6-3 and TRBJ2-1; weak D call: TRBD1 (6 bases). The CDR3 length is 17 residues. CDR1 and CDR2 from the germline V gene are MNHEY and SVGEGT. Trimming shortened V by 2 bases and J by 4 bases, and 18 bases separated the two germline ends. The CDR3: CASSYRAGAPAYNEQFF. The CDR3 coding sequence is TGTGCCAGCAGTTACAGGGCAGGGGCCCCCGCTTACAATGAGCAGTTCTTC.

The chain combines TRBV6-8 with TRBJ2-3; D ambiguous. Trimming removed 6 bases from V and 3 bases from J, with 10 bases in between. Germline V gene lookup returns CDR1 MNHGY and CDR2 SAAAGT. The CDR3 extends over 13 amino acids. In DNA, the CDR3 is TGTGCCAGCAGCTGGTTAGAGACAGATACGCAGTATTTT. This codes for CASSWLETDTQYF.

Remarks on this clonotype: The junction differs from germline at one of its ends, possibly a read error. J is TRBJ2-1 and V is TRBV24-1, with 13 bases identical to TRBD2. CDR3 length: 15 amino acids. Germline V gene lookup returns CDR1 KGHDR and CDR2 SFDVKD. In DNA, the CDR3 is TGTGCCCCCAGGACTAGCGGGGGAGATTACAATGAGCAGTTCTTC. It is translated as CAPRTSGGDYNEQFF.